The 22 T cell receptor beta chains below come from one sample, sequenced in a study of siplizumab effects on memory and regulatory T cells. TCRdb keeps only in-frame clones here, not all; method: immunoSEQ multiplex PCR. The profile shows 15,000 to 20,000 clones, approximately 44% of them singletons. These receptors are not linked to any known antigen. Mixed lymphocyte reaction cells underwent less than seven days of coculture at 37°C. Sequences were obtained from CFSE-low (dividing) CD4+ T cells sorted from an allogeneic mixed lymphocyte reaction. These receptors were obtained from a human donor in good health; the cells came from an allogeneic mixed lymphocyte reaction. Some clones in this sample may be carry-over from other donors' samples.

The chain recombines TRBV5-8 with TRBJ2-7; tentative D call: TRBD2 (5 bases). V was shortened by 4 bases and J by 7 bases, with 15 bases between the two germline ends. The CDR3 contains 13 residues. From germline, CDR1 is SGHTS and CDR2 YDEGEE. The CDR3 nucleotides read TGTGCCAGCAGCGGGAGCCCGACTACAGAGCAGTACTTC. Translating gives CASSGSPTTEQYF.

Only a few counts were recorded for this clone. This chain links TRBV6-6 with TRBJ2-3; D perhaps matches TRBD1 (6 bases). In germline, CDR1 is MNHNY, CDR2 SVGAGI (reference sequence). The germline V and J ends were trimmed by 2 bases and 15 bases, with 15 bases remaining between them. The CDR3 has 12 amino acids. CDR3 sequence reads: CASSYLTGSGYF. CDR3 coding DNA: TGTGCCAGCAGTTACCTTACAGGGAGTGGATATTTT.

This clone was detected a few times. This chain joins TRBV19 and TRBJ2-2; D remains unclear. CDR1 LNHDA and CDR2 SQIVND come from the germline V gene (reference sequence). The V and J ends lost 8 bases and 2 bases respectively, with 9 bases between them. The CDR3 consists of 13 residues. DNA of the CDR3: TGTGCCAGTTCTCGGGCAAACACCGGGGAGCTGTTTTTT. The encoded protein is CASSRANTGELFF.

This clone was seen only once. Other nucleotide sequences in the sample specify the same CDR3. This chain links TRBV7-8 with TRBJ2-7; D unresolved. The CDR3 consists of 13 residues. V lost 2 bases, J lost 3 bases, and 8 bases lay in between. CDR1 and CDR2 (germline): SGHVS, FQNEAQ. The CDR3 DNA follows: TGTGCCAGCAGCTTATATCCGGACTACGAGCAGTACTTC. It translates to CASSLYPDYEQYF.

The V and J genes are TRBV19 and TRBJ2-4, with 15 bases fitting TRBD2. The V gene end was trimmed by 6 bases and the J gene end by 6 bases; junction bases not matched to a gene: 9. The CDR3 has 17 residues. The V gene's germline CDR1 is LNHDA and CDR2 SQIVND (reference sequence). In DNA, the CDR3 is TGTGCCAGTAGCACCGGGACTAGCGGGGGGAGTGGAAACATTCAGTACTTC. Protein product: CASSTGTSGGSGNIQYF.

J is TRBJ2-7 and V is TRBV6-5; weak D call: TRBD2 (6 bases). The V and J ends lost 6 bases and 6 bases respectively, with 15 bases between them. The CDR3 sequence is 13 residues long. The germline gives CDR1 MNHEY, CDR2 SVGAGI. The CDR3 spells CASSPRGWSEQYF. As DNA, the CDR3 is TGTGCCAGCAGCCCACGGGGGTGGAGCGAGCAGTACTTC.

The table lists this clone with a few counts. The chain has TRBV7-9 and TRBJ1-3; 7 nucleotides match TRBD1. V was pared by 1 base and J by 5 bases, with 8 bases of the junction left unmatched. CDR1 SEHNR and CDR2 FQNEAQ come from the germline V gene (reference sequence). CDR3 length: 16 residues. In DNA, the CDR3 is TGTGCCAGCAGCTTAGGCCGACAGGGCTGGAGAAACACCATATATTTT. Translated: CASSLGRQGWRNTIYF. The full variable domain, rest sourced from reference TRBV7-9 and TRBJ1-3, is DTGVSQNPRHKITKRGQNVTFRCDPISEHNRLYWYRQTLGQGPEFLTYFQNEAQLEKSRLLSDRFSAERPKGSFSTLEIQRTEQGDSAMYLCASSLGRQGWRNTIYFGEGSWLTVV.

The CDR3: CASSLVFSAGGDGYTF. CDR3 bases: TGTGCCAGCAGCTTAGTCTTCTCCGCAGGGGGCGATGGCTACACCTTC. The genes are TRBV7-9 and TRBJ1-2; 8 nucleotides align to TRBD1. The ends lost 1 base at V and 6 bases at J; junction bases unmatched: 10. CDR3 length equals 16 residues. CDR1 and CDR2 (germline): SEHNR, FQNEAQ (reference sequence).

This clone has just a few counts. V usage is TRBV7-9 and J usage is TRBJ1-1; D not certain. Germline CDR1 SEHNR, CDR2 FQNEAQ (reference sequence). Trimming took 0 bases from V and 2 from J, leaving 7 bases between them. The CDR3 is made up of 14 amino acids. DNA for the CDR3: TGTGCCAGCAGCTTAGCGCTCGGTAACACTGAAGCTTTCTTT. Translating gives CASSLALGNTEAFF.

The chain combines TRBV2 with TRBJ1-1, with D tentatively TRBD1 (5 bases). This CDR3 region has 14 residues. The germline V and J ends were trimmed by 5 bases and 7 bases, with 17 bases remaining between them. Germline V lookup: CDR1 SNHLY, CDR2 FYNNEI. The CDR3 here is CASSRDVSRGEAFF. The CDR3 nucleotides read TGTGCCAGCAGTCGGGACGTCTCGAGGGGTGAAGCTTTCTTT.

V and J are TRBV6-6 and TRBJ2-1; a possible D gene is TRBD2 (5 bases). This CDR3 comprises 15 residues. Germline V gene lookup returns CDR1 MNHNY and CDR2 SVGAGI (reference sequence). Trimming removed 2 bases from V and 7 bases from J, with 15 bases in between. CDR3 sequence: CASSYGRAAFNEQFF. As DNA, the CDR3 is TGTGCCAGCAGTTACGGGCGGGCCGCCTTTAATGAGCAGTTCTTC.

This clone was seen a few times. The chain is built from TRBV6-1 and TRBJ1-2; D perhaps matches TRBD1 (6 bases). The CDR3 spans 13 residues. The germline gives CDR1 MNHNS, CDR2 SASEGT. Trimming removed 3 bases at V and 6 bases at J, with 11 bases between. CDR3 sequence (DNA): TGTGCCAGCAGTGATTCAGGGGATGATGGCTACACCTTC. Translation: CASSDSGDDGYTF.

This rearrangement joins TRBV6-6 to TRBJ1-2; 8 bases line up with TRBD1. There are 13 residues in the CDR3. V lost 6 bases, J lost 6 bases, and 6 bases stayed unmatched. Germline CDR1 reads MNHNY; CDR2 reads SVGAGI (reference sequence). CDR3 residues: CASRRRTGHGYTF. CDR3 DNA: TGTGCCAGCAGGCGCAGGACAGGGCATGGCTACACCTTC.

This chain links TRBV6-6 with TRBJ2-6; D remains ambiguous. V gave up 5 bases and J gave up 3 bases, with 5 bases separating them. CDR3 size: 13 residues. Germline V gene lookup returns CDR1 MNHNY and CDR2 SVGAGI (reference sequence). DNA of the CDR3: TGTGCCAGCAGTCATTATGGGGCCAACGTCCTGACTTTC. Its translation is CASSHYGANVLTF.

The CDR3: CASSLGGGNSYEQYF. The DNA of the CDR3 is TGCGCCAGCAGCTTAGGAGGGGGGAACTCCTACGAGCAGTACTTC. This chain links TRBV5-1 with TRBJ2-7; D tentatively reads TRBD1 or TRBD2 (6 bases each). The CDR3 consists of 15 residues. The V gene's germline CDR1 is SGHRS and CDR2 YFSETQ. V gave up 2 bases and J gave up 0 bases, with 12 bases separating them.

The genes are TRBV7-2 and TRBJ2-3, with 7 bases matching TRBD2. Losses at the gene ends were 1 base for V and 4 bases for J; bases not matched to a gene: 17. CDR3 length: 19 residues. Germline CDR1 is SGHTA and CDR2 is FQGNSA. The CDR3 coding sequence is TGTGCCAGCAGCTTAGAACCCCTGAGAACTAGCGCATCGCCAGATACGCAGTATTTT. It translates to CASSLEPLRTSASPDTQYF.

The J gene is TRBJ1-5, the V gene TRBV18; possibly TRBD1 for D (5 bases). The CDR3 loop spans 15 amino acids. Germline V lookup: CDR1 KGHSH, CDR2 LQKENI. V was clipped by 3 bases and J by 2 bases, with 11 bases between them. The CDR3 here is CASSPNGGGNQPQHF. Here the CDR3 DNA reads TGTGCCAGCTCACCTAACGGGGGTGGCAATCAGCCCCAGCATTTT.

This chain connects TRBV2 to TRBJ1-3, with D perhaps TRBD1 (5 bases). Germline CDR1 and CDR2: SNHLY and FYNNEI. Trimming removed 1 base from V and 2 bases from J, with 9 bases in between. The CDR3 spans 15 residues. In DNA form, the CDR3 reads TGTGCCAGCAGTGAAGGGGGGTTTACTGGAAACACCATATATTTT. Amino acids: CASSEGGFTGNTIYF.

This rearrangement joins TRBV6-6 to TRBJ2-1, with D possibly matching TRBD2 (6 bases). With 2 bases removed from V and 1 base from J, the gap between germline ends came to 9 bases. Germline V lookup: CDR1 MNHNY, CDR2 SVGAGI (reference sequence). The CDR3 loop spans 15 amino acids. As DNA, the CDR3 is TGTGCCAGCAGTTACGGACTACTATCCTACAATGAGCAGTTCTTC. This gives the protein CASSYGLLSYNEQFF.

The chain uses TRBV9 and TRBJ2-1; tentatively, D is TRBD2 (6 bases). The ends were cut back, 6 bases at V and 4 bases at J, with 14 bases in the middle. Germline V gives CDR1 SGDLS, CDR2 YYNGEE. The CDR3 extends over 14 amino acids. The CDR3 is CASTPVGGYNEQFF. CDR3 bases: TGTGCCAGCACCCCGGTGGGGGGATACAATGAGCAGTTCTTC.

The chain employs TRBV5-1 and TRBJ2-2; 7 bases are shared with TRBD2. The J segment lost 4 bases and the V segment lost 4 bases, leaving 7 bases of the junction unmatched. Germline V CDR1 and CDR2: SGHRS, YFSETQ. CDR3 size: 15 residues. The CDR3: CASSPVASGTGELFF. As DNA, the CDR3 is TGCGCCAGCAGCCCCGTAGCTAGCGGCACCGGGGAGCTGTTTTTT.

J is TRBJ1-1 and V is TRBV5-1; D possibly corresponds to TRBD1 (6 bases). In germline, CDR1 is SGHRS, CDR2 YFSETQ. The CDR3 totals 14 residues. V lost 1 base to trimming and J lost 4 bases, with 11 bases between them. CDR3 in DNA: TGCGCCAGCAGCTTGCTACAGGGAGGCACTGAAGCTTTCTTT. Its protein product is CASSLLQGGTEAFF.